This T cell receptor beta chain derives from a study of neoadjuvant anti-PD-1 for oral cavity cancer (dated by TCRdb to the early 2020s). As for the study more broadly: Patients mostly received three to four biweekly doses of nivolumab at 3 mg/kg before curative-intent surgical resection. Patients without progression received a fourth nivolumab dose around day 43 and underwent definitive surgical resection on days 50-56. Responders were defined as patients with complete response, partial response or stable disease by RECIST 1.1; non-responders were defined as patients with progression. An approximately 32% response rate was observed in the parent correlative cohort, in which about a dozen patients were included.

With regard to this clone: Which antigen it targets is not known. It has no much larger one-base neighbor in the sample; base qualities were not kept.

The time point label for this specimen denotes: before neoadjuvant nivolumab. The patients had newly diagnosed stage II-IVA oral cavity squamous cell carcinoma and had not received any prior systemic or radiation treatment. Everyone in the cohort had locally advanced, HPV-negative oral cavity squamous cell carcinoma. No culture maintenance or expansion was done, as the peripheral blood mononuclear cells went straight to analysis. Samples were obtained from a longitudinal correlative study of a single-arm phase II trial of neoadjuvant nivolumab in oral cavity squamous cell carcinoma. Genomic DNA-based TCRbeta sequencing was performed on subject-matched pre- and post-treatment PBMCs and tumors from three responders and three non-responders. Peripheral blood mononuclear cells were collected once before nivolumab treatment and again after treatment, at the time of surgery. The Maxwell RSC DNA from Cells kit was used to extract genomic DNA from PBMCs.

For deep sequencing, PBMC libraries mostly used 400 to 500 ng of input genomic DNA, with six replicates for each sample. The immunoSEQ hsTCRbeta kit was used to prepare TCRbeta libraries, following the manufacturer's instructions. An Illumina NovaSeq 6000 S4 flow cell was used to sequence the final libraries, which had first been combined to 3 nM. The authors' analysis ran thus. Raw data preprocessing and quality control were performed with the immunoSEQ Analyzer. The analysis was restricted to productive rearrangements, with each unique CDR3 amino acid sequence defining a clonotype. Repertoire clonality was estimated as the Gini-Simpson index, computed with the R package tcR. Student's t test was used to compare Gini indices, while Pearson correlation assessed associations with tumor size change. TCRdb's version of the immuneACCESS table is confined to in-frame rearrangements and falls short of the full clone set. An unresolved V gene accounts for under half of the shortfall where checked; the remainder is of unknown origin. V and J calls and clone size are copied from that table; D and trimming were computed from the DNA. This sample gives more than 10,000 clones in total; approximately 66% of them show up just once. The top ten clones comprise roughly 2.2% of the sample.

Results and caveats for the whole study, not just this receptor: Within PBMCs, T cell clonality (Gini index) was significantly higher in non-responders than responders after neoadjuvant nivolumab. A higher pretreatment blood Treg/Th17 ratio correlated with both higher pretreatment blood TCRbeta clonality and lower post-treatment tumor TCRbeta clonality. Only a few patients per response group were included in the TCR analyses, and larger cohorts for validation were called for by the authors.

The receptor was isolated from a person between 40 and 80 years old with oral cavity squamous cell carcinoma. Sequences were derived from PBMCs, sampled before nivolumab (anti-PD-1) treatment.

The nucleotide sequence reads as follows: TGCGCCAGCAGCCAAGTACCTAGCGGGGCATACAATGAGCAGTTCTTC. The encoded protein is CASSQVPSGAYNEQFF. The chain joins TRBV4-1 to TRBJ2-1; TRBD2 fits 9 bases in the junction. The CDR3, from cysteine to phenylalanine, totals 16 residues. The only DNA kept is the CDR3, 48 bases in frame from the first base. Trimming takes 1 base off V and 4 bases off J; junction bases not matched to a gene: 5. CDR1 and CDR2 are read off the germline V gene as MGHRA and YSYEKL.